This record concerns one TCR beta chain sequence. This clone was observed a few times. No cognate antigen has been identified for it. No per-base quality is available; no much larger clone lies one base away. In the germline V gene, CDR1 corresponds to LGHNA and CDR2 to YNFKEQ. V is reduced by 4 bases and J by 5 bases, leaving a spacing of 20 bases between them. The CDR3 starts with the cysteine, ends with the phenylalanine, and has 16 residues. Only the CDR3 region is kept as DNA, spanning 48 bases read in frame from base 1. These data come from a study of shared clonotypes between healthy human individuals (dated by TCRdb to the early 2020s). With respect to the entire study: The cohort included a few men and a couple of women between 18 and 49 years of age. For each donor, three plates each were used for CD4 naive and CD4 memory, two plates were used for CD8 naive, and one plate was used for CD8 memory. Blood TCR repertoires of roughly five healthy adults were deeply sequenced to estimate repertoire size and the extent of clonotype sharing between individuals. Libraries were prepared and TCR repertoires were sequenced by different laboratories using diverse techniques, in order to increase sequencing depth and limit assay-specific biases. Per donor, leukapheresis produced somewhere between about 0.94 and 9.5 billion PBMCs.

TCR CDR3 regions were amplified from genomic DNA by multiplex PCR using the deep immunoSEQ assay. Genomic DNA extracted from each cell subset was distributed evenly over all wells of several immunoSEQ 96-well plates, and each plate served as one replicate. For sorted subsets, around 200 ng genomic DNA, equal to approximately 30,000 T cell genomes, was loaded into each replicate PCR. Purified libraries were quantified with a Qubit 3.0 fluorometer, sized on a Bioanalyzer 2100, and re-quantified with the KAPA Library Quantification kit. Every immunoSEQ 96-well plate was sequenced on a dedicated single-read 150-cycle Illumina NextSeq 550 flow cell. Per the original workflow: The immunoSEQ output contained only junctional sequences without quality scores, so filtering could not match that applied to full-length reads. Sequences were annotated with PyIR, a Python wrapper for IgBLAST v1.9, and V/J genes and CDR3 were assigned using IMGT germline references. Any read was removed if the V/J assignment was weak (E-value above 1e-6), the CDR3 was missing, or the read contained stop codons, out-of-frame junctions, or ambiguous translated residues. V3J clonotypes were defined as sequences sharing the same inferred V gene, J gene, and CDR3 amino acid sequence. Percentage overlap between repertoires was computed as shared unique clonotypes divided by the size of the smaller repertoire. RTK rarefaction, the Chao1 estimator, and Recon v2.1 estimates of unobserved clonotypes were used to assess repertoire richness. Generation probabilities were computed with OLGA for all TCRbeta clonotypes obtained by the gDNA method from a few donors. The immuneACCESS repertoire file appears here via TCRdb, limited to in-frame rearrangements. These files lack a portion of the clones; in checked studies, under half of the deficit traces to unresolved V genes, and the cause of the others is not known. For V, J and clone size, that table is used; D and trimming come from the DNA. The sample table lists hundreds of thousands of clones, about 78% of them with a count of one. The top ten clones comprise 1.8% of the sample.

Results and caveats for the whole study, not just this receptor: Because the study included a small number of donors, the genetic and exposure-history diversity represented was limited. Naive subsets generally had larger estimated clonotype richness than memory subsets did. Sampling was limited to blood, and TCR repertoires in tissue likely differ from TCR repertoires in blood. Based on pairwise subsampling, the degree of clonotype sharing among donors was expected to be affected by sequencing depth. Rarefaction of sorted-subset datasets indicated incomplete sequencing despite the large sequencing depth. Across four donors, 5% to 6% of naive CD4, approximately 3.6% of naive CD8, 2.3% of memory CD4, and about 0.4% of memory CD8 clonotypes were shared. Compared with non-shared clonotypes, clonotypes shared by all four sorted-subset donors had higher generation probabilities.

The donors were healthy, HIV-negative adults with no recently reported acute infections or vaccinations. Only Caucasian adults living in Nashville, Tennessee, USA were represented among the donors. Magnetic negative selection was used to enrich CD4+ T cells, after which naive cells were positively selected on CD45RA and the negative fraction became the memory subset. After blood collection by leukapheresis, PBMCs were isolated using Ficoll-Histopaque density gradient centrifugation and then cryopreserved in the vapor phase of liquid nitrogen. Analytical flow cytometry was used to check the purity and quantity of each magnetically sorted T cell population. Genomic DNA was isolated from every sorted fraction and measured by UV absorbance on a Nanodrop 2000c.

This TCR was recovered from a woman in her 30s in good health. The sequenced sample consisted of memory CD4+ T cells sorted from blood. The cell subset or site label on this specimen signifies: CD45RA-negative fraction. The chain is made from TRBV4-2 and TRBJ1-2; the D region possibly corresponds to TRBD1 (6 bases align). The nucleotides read TGTGCCAGCAGCCCCGAACGGGGGGCCGTTTATTATGGCTACACCTTC. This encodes CASSPERGAVYYGYTF.